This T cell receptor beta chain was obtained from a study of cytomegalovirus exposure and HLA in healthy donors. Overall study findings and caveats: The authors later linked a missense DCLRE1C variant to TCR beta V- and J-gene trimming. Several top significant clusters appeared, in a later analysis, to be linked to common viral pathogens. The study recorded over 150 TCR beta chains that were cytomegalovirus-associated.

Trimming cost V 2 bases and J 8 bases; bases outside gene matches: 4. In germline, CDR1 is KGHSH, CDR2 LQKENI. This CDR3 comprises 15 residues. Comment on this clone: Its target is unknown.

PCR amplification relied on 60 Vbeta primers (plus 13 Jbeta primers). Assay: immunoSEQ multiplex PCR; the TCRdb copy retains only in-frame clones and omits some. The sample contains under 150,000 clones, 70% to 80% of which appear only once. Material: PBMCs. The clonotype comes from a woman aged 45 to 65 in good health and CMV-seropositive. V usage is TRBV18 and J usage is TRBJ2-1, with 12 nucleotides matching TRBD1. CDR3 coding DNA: TGTGCCAGCTCACCATGGGACAGGGGGCTCGATGAGCAGTTCTTC. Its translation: CASSPWDRGLDEQFF.